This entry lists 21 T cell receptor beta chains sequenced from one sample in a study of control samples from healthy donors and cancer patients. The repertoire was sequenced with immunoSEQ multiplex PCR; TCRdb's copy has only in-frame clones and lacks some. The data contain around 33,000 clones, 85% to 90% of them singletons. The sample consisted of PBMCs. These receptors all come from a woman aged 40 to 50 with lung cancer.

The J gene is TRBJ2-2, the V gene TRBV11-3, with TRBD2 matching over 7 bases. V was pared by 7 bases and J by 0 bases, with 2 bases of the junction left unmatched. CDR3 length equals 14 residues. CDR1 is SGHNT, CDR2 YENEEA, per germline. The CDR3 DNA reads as TGTGCCAGCATTGGGGGGGCGAACACCGGGGAGCTGTTTTTT. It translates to CASIGGANTGELFF.

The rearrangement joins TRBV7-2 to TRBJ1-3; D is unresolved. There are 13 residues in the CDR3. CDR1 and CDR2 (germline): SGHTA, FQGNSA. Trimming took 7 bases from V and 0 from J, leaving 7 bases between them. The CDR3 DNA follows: TGTGCCAGCACGAAATTCTCTGGAAACACCATATATTTT. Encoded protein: CASTKFSGNTIYF. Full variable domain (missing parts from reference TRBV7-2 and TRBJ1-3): GAGVSQSPSNKVTEKGKDVELRCDPISGHTALYWYRQSLGQGLEFLIYFQGNSAPDKSGLPSDRFSAERTGGSVSTLTIQRTQQEDSAVYLCASTKFSGNTIYFGEGSWLTVV.

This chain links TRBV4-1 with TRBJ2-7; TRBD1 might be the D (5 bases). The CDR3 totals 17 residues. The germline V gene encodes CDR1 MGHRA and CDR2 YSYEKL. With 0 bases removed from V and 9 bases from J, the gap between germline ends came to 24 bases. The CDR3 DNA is TGCGCCAGCAGCCAAGATCCCCCTACAGGCAACCCGCGAGGGCAGTACTTC. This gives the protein CASSQDPPTGNPRGQYF.

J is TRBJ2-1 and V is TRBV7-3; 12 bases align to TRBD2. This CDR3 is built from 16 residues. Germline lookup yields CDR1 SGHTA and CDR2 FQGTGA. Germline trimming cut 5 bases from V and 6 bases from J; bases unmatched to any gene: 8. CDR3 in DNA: TGTGCCAGCAGCAACCTAGCGGGGGGGCCTTTCAATGAGCAGTTCTTC. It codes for CASSNLAGGPFNEQFF. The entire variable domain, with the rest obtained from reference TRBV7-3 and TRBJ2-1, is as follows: GAGVSQTPSNKVTEKGKYVELRCDPISGHTALYWYRQSLGQGPEFLIYFQGTGAADDSGLPNDRFFAVRPEGSVSTLKIQRTERGDSAVYLCASSNLAGGPFNEQFFGPGTRLTVL.

The CDR3 reads CASSLEGLGSLEQFF. The CDR3 DNA follows: TGTGCCAGCAGCTTAGAGGGACTAGGTTCTCTTGAGCAGTTCTTC. This chain connects TRBV7-8 to TRBJ2-1; 8 bases match TRBD2. The ends lost 1 base at V and 9 bases at J; junction bases unmatched: 8. Germline V gene lookup returns CDR1 SGHVS and CDR2 FQNEAQ. The CDR3 loop spans 15 amino acids.

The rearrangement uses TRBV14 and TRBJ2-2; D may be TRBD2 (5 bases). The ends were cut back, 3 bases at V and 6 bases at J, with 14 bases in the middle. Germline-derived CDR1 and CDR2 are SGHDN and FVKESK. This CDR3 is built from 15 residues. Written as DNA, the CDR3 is TGTGCCAGCAGCCATAACCGGGGAGTTGCCGGGGAGCTGTTTTTT. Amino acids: CASSHNRGVAGELFF.

In nucleotides, the CDR3 is TGTGCCAGCAGCTTAGCGTTGTACCAAGAGACCCAGTACTTC. It is translated as CASSLALYQETQYF. The V and J genes are TRBV5-4 and TRBJ2-5; D is unclear. The V gene lost 2 bases and the J gene lost 0 bases, with 8 bases spanning the gap. Germline CDR1 is SGHNT and CDR2 is YYREEE (reference sequence). CDR3 length: 14 amino acids. Variable domain in full (rest from reference TRBV5-4 and TRBJ2-5): ETGVTQSPTHLIKTRGQQVTLRCSSQSGHNTVSWYQQALGQGPQFIFQYYREEENGRGNFPPRFSGLQFPNYSSELNVNALELDDSALYLCASSLALYQETQYFGPGTRLLVL.

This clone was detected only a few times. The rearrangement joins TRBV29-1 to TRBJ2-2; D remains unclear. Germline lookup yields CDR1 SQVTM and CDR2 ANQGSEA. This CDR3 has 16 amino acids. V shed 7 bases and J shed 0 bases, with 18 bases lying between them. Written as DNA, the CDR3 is TGCAGCGCCCATCAGGCGGCTGACGCGAACACCGGGGAGCTGTTTTTT. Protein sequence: CSAHQAADANTGELFF.

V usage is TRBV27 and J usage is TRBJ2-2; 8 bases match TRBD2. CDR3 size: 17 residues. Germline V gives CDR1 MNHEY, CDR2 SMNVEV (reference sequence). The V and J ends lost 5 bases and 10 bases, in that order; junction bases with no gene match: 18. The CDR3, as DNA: TGTGCCAGCAGTCTCCACCCATTTCGGGGGGGCCCCTCGGAGCTGTTTTTT. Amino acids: CASSLHPFRGGPSELFF.

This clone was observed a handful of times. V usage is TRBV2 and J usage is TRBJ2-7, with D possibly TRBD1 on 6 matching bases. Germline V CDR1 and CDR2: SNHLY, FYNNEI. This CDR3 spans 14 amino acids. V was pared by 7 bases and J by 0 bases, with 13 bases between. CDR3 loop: CASNLDRSSYEQYF. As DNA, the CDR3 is TGTGCCAGCAACCTGGACAGAAGCTCCTACGAGCAGTACTTC. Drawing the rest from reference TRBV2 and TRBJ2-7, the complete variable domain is EPEVTQTPSHQVTQMGQEVILRCVPISNHLYFYWYRQILGQKVEFLVSFYNNEISEKSEIFDDQFSVERPDGSNFTLKIRSTKLEDSAMYFCASNLDRSSYEQYFGPGTRLTVT.

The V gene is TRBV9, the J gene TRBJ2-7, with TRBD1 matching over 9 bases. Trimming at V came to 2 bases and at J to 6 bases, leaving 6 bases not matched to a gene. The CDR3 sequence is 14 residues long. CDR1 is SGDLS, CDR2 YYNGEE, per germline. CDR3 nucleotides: TGTGCCAGCAGCGTCCTGGACAGGGGAGGCGAGCAGTACTTC. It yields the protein CASSVLDRGGEQYF.

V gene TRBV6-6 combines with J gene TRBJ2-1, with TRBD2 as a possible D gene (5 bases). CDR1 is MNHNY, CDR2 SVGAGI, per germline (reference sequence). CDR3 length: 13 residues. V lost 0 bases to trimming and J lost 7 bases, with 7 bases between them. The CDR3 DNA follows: TGTGCCAGCAGTTACTCTACGGGGAATGAGCAGTTCTTC. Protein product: CASSYSTGNEQFF.

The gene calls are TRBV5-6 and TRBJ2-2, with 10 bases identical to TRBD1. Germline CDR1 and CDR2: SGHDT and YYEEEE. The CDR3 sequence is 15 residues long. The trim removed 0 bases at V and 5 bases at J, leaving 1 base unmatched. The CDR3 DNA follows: TGTGCCAGCAGCTTGGGGACAGGGGGAACCGGGGAGCTGTTTTTT. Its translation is CASSLGTGGTGELFF.

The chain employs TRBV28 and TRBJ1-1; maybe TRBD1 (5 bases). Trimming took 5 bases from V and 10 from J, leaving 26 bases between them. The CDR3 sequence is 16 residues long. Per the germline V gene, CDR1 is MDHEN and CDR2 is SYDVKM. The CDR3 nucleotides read TGTGCCAGCAGTCCCACATTTGGTGCAGGGTTGTTCGGAGCTTTCTTT. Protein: CASSPTFGAGLFGAFF.

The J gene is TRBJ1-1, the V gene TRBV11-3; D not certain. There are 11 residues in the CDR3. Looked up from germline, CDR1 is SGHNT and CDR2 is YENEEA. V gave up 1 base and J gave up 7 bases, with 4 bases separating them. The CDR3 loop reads CASSLGFEAFF. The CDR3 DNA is TGTGCCAGCAGCTTAGGTTTTGAAGCTTTCTTT.

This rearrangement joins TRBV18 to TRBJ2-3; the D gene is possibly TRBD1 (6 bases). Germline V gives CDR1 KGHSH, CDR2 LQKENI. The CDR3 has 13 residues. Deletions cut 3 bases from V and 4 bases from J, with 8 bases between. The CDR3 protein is CASSPGQADTQYF. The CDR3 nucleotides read TGTGCCAGCTCACCGGGACAAGCAGATACGCAGTATTTT.

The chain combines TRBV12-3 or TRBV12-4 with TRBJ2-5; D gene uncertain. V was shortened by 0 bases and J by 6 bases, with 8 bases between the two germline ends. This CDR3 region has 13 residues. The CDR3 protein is CASSLADGQTQYF. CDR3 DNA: TGTGCCAGCAGTTTAGCGGACGGCCAGACCCAGTACTTC.

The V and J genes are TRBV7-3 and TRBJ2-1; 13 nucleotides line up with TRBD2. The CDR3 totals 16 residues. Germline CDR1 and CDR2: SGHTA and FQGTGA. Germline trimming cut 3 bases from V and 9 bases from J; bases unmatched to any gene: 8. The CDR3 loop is CASSFSPTSGGTEQFF. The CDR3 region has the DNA TGTGCCAGCAGCTTCAGCCCGACTAGCGGGGGGACTGAGCAGTTCTTC.

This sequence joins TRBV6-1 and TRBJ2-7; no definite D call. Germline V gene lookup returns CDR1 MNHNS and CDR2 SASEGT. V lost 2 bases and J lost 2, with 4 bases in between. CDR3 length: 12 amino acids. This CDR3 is CASSETTYEQYF. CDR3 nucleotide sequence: TGTGCCAGCAGTGAAACCACCTACGAGCAGTACTTC.

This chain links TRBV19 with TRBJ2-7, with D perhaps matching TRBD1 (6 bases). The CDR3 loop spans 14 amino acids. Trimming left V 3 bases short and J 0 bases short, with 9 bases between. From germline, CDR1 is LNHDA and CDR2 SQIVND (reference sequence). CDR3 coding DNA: TGTGCCAGTAGTATCCACAGGGACTCCTACGAGCAGTACTTC. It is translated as CASSIHRDSYEQYF.

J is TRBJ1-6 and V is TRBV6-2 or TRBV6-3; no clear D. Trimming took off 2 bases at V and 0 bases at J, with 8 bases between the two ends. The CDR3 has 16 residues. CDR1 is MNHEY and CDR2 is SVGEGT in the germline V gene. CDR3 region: CASSYRRSSYNSPLHF. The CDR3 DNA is TGTGCCAGCAGTTACCGACGGAGCTCCTATAATTCACCCCTCCACTTT.